The entry below gives a single TCR beta chain sequence along with its context. V gave up 5 bases and J gave up 9 bases, with 13 bases separating them. The CDR3 spans 12 residues. CDR1 and CDR2 from the germline V gene are SGHTA and FQGNSA. This specimen belongs to a study of T cell changes during pregnancy in multiple sclerosis. Here immunoSEQ multiplex PCR was the method, and the copy in TCRdb shows in-frame clones only, minus some. The sample has under 60,000 clones, about nine tenths seen once; the top ten hold around 0.53%. This specimen was CD4+ T cells from peripheral blood mononuclear cells, taken after pregnancy. This TCR derives from a female donor with multiple sclerosis, enrolled in a pregnancy study. The chain combines TRBV7-2 with TRBJ2-5, with a tentative D call TRBD1 (6 bases). This CDR3 reads CASSLQGLAQYF. The CDR3 DNA reads TGTGCCAGCAGCCTCCAGGGGTTGGCCCAGTACTTC.